This T cell receptor beta chain comes out of a study of blood T cell repertoires in COVID-19. In the source study's methods: Scientists estimated how many nucleated cells there were by amplifying reference gene primers. TCRdb's table, derived via immunoSEQ multiplex PCR, lists solely in-frame clones and lacks some. That table is the source of V, J and clone size, and D and trimming were worked out from the DNA. Of hundreds of thousands of clones listed, approximately 78% were seen once; the top ten hold 5%. Participants were placed into cohorts based on the clinical history they reported. Before they entered the study, exposed participants had met a COVID-19 case within 2 weeks. The CDR3 has 13 amino acids. CDR1 is WSHSY and CDR2 is SAAADI in the germline V gene. V was clipped by 8 bases and J by 4 bases; unmatched bases: 5.

The clonotype was recovered from a man aged 40-49 years who had been exposed to COVID-19. The chain recombines TRBV10-2 with TRBJ2-5; 9 bases fit TRBD2. Sequenced sample: PBMCs or T cells enriched from blood (not recorded which). CDR3 residues: CASGKAGGETQYF. The CDR3 region has the DNA TGCGCCAGCGGGAAAGCGGGAGGAGAGACCCAGTACTTC.